This T cell receptor (beta chain) was retrieved from a study of T cells in women clearing cervical HPV infection (dated by TCRdb to between 2017 and 2018). Describing the broader study: The cases were 25 to 30 women with histologically confirmed HPV16-related CIN3 or worse, and 2 of those women had invasive cancers. Controls were 25 to 30 women whose single incident HPV16 infection cleared within 12 months without precancer or cancer developing. Blood from cases was collected at the visit at which the lesion was first identified, whereas blood from controls was collected once infection was no longer detected. For cases, the median interval between lesion detection and blood sampling was roughly 150 days, with an interquartile range of about 85 to 210 days. Since only a few of the women had HLA typing available, the possibility that HLA type was acting as a confounder could not be ruled out. This exploratory proof-of-principle case-control study, nested within the Guanacaste HPV Natural History Study in Costa Rica, compared TCR repertoires among women with different cervical HPV16 outcomes. Cases and controls were matched on year of sample collection and on age within five years. Cases had a median age of roughly 35 years compared with 38 for controls, and baseline characteristics showed no significant differences between the groups. The parent cohort enrolled about 10,000 women aged 18 or older in Guanacaste, Costa Rica, in about 1993 to 1995 and followed the women for 6 to 7 years. As quality controls, five blinded duplicates were added to each group, bringing the total to roughly 60 samples made up of roughly 50 participants and ten or so replicates.

The germline V gene specifies SNHLY as CDR1 and FYNNEI as CDR2. The CDR3, from cysteine to phenylalanine, totals 14 residues. Shown are 33 bases from within the CDR3, in frame from base 1. Every participant had a single incident cervical HPV16 infection, and prevalent HPV16 infections were excluded. Cervical HPV DNA was detected by MY09/MY11 PCR, and genotyping was performed by dot-blot hybridization. Around 14 mL of heparinized blood was centrifuged, after which the buffy coat was aliquoted, frozen at -30 degrees C, and then stored at -80 degrees C. Genomic DNA was extracted from buffy coat specimens using QIAGEN kits. Results the study describes overall, beyond this receptor: Cases were distinguished from controls with an estimated AUC of 0.65 to 0.85 by random forest classifiers combining richness and V gene abundances. Significantly higher TCR repertoire richness was observed in CIN3+ cases than in controls across sequencing depths, whereas no difference in evenness was found. Lower TRBV6-7 relative abundance was observed in cases than in controls (0.11% versus 0.16%; Bonferroni P = 0.0008). The cross-sectional design could not show whether the associations came before the infection or were a result of it, and neither effector/memory subsets nor HPV-specific T cells were isolated. T-cell numbers per sample were unknown, so richness differences could reflect varying T-cell content rather than repertoire biology.

Concerning this clone: Its antigen remains undetermined. The read terminates 3 residues ahead of where the CDR3 ends, so the germline J gene completes it.

TCR beta CDR3 regions were amplified by multiplex PCR using the immunoSEQ assay from an average of about 1,200 ng genomic DNA per sample. To correct primer bias, the assay used a complete synthetic TCR repertoire to set an amplification baseline. The amplicons were sequenced using the Illumina platform. The paper's processing steps were these. Error correction of the sequences involved clustering with frequency ratios plus a modified nearest-neighbor algorithm, after which the sequences were analyzed in the immunoSEQ Analyzer using IMGT gene definitions. At each rarefaction depth, TCR richness and evenness were averaged across 20 rarefaction repeats, and samples with fewer sequences than that depth were excluded. V, D and J gene relative abundances were compared between groups with Wilcoxon rank sum tests, applying FDR correction. In the blinded duplicates, the intraclass correlation was less than 97% for TCR richness and averaged about 80% across 60 to 70 gene segments. In TCRdb, the immuneACCESS table is reduced to in-frame sequences with V and J assigned. These tables do not hold every clone; where another copy was compared, an unresolved V gene accounts for under half, and the others remain unexplained. V, J and clone size are those of that table, while D and trimming were read from the DNA. The data table for this sample lists approximately 33,000 clones. Roughly 8.4% of the sample is in the top ten clones.

The V and J segments used are TRBV2 and TRBJ1-2, with 9 bases aligning to TRBD1. This TCR came from a woman aged 18 to 75 with a cervical HPV16 infection that either progressed to CIN3+ or cleared (not recorded which). Input material: blood buffy coat. The CDR3 protein is CASSQGTGSNDYTF. The CDR3 DNA, read in part, is TGTGCCAGCAGTCAGGGGACAGGGAGCAATGAC. This CDR3, with the reference TRBV2 and TRBJ1-2 proteins standing in past its ends, gives the full variable domain EPEVTQTPSHQVTQMGQEVILRCVPISNHLYFYWYRQILGQKVEFLVSFYNNEISEKSEIFDDQFSVERPDGSNFTLKIRSTKLEDSAMYFCASSQGTGSNDYTFGSGTRLTVV.